Listed below are T cell receptor beta chains from one sample, sequenced in a study of regulatory T cells in long-lasting Graves disease. TCRdb re-derived calls from the multiplex PCR reads in MiXCR, one entry per CDR3 protein. This table has about 540,000 distinct CDR3 sequences, 13% appearing once. These data also featured in a second study, about T cells in Graves' hyperthyroidism and ophthalmopathy.

The sequenced sample was peripheral blood mononuclear cells (PBMCs), obtained at new diagnosis, from a patient treated with antithyroid drugs. These receptors all stem from a young man with Graves disease. Both conserved end residues are part of each CDR3. The order of the fields is clone size, V gene, J gene, D gene, CDR3 DNA, CDR3 protein. D genes are given only for firm matches. Clone size is given for some rows only: seen once, a few or many times, or a class if the clone is expanded.

clone_size: few; v_call: TRBV15; j_call: TRBJ2-5; d_call: NA; cdr3_nt: TGTGCCACCAGCAGGTCCTCGGGAAGAGAGACCCAGTACTTC; cdr3_aa: CATSRSSGRETQYF
clone_size: many; v_call: TRBV19; j_call: TRBJ2-3; d_call: NA; cdr3_nt: TGTGCCAGTCCTAGGTCGGGTTCTAGCACAGATACGCAGTATTTT; cdr3_aa: CASPRSGSSTDTQYF
clone_size: NA; v_call: TRBV3-1; j_call: TRBJ2-5; d_call: TRBD2; cdr3_nt: TGTGCCAGCAGCCGGCACGGGACTAGCGGGAGGGCCCGGCAAGAGACCCAGTACTTC; cdr3_aa: CASSRHGTSGRARQETQYF
clone_size: few; v_call: TRBV20-1; j_call: TRBJ2-1; d_call: TRBD2; cdr3_nt: TGCAGTGCTAGACTAACTAGCGGGGCTTACAATGAGCAGTTCTTC; cdr3_aa: CSARLTSGAYNEQFF
clone_size: many; v_call: TRBV20-1; j_call: TRBJ2-3; d_call: TRBD2; cdr3_nt: TGCAGTGCGAGACTAGCGGGAAGCATTAGCACAGATACGCAGTATTTT; cdr3_aa: CSARLAGSISTDTQYF
clone_size: many; v_call: TRBV6-2/TRBV6-3; j_call: TRBJ2-1; d_call: TRBD2; cdr3_nt: TGTGCCAGCAGTTACTCGTCGGGAGGTCGGTACAATGAGCAGTTCTTC; cdr3_aa: CASSYSSGGRYNEQFF
clone_size: many; v_call: TRBV7-2; j_call: TRBJ2-7; d_call: TRBD2; cdr3_nt: TGTGCCAGCAGCCCAGGGGGGACTAGCGTACCCTACGAGCAGTACTTC; cdr3_aa: CASSPGGTSVPYEQYF
clone_size: few; v_call: TRBV18; j_call: TRBJ2-6; d_call: NA; cdr3_nt: TGTGCCAGCTCACCCACGGCCGAGGCCAACGTCCTGACTTTC; cdr3_aa: CASSPTAEANVLTF
clone_size: few; v_call: TRBV20-1; j_call: TRBJ2-1; d_call: TRBD2; cdr3_nt: TGCAGTCTAGCGGGCCTCTACAATGAGCAGTTCTTC; cdr3_aa: CSLAGLYNEQFF
clone_size: many; v_call: TRBV29-1; j_call: TRBJ1-1; d_call: TRBD1; cdr3_nt: TGCAGCGTGACGGGACAGACGAACACTGAAGCTTTCTTT; cdr3_aa: CSVTGQTNTEAFF
clone_size: NA; v_call: TRBV24-1; j_call: TRBJ2-3; d_call: TRBD2; cdr3_nt: TGTGCCACCAGTGATTTGCGGCCAGCGGGAGAGTTTGATACGCAGTATTTT; cdr3_aa: CATSDLRPAGEFDTQYF
clone_size: NA; v_call: TRBV5-1; j_call: TRBJ2-6; d_call: TRBD2; cdr3_nt: TGCGCCAGCAGCCAGGGACTAGCGGGTTCTGGGGCCAACGTCCTGACTTTC; cdr3_aa: CASSQGLAGSGANVLTF
clone_size: many; v_call: TRBV2; j_call: TRBJ2-7; d_call: TRBD2; cdr3_nt: TGTGCCAGCAGTTTACAGCCGGGACCGAGGACTAGCGGGAGGGCCCGAGAGCAGTACTTC; cdr3_aa: CASSLQPGPRTSGRAREQYF
clone_size: many; v_call: TRBV29-1; j_call: TRBJ2-5; d_call: NA; cdr3_nt: TGCAGCGTTGAGCCGGACGCTGGGGAGACCCAGTACTTC; cdr3_aa: CSVEPDAGETQYF
clone_size: few; v_call: TRBV5-1; j_call: TRBJ2-2; d_call: TRBD1; cdr3_nt: TGCGCCAGCGGTCCGGGACAGAGCTACACCGGGGAGCTGTTTTTT; cdr3_aa: CASGPGQSYTGELFF
clone_size: many; v_call: TRBV10-3; j_call: TRBJ2-1; d_call: NA; cdr3_nt: TGTGCCATCAGTGAGCGGGACCTCACCTACAATGAGCAGTTCTTC; cdr3_aa: CAISERDLTYNEQFF
clone_size: many; v_call: TRBV2; j_call: TRBJ1-2; d_call: NA; cdr3_nt: TGTGCCAGCAGCCGCCGACAGAACTATGGCTACACCTTC; cdr3_aa: CASSRRQNYGYTF
clone_size: few; v_call: TRBV29-1; j_call: TRBJ2-7; d_call: TRBD1; cdr3_nt: TGCAGCGTTGATCCTGGGACAGGGAGCTCCTACGAGCAGTACTTC; cdr3_aa: CSVDPGTGSSYEQYF
clone_size: many; v_call: TRBV10-1; j_call: TRBJ2-3; d_call: TRBD2; cdr3_nt: TGCGCCAGCAGTGAGGACAGAACTAGCGGAGATACGCAGTATTTT; cdr3_aa: CASSEDRTSGDTQYF
clone_size: NA; v_call: TRBV9; j_call: TRBJ1-3; d_call: NA; cdr3_nt: TGTGCCAGCAGCGTAGACTCTGGAAACACCATATATTTT; cdr3_aa: CASSVDSGNTIYF
clone_size: NA; v_call: TRBV16; j_call: TRBJ2-3; d_call: NA; cdr3_nt: TGTGCCAGCAGCTCTGAAAATGGGGTGGCTGGAACAGATACGCAGTATTTT; cdr3_aa: CASSSENGVAGTDTQYF
clone_size: many; v_call: TRBV30; j_call: TRBJ2-7; d_call: NA; cdr3_nt: TGTGCCTGGAGTCGCTGGACAATAAACGAGCAGTACTTC; cdr3_aa: CAWSRWTINEQYF
clone_size: many; v_call: TRBV10-3; j_call: TRBJ2-3; d_call: NA; cdr3_nt: TGTGCCATCAGCCAACCCCCTAGCACAGATACGCAGTATTTT; cdr3_aa: CAISQPPSTDTQYF
clone_size: many; v_call: TRBV6-1; j_call: TRBJ2-7; d_call: NA; cdr3_nt: TGTGCCAGCAGTGAGAGCTTTGACTACGAGCAGTACTTC; cdr3_aa: CASSESFDYEQYF
clone_size: many; v_call: TRBV28; j_call: TRBJ1-2; d_call: TRBD1; cdr3_nt: TGTGCCAGCAGTTTGAGTGACAGGGGGAACTATGGCTACACCTTC; cdr3_aa: CASSLSDRGNYGYTF
clone_size: few; v_call: TRBV5-1; j_call: TRBJ2-1; d_call: TRBD2; cdr3_nt: TGCGCCAGCAGCTTGAGCTGGACTAGCAACTACAATGAGCAGTTCTTC; cdr3_aa: CASSLSWTSNYNEQFF
clone_size: many; v_call: TRBV7-2; j_call: TRBJ2-4; d_call: NA; cdr3_nt: TGTGCCAGCAGCTTAAGGAACGTCGGAACTCTAGCCAAAAACATTCAGTACTTC; cdr3_aa: CASSLRNVGTLAKNIQYF
clone_size: many; v_call: TRBV10-3; j_call: TRBJ2-7; d_call: TRBD2; cdr3_nt: TGTGCCATCAGTGAGGTACTAGCGGGGGACGAGCAGTACTTC; cdr3_aa: CAISEVLAGDEQYF
clone_size: many; v_call: TRBV20-1; j_call: TRBJ2-2; d_call: TRBD2; cdr3_nt: TGCAGTGCTAGCCCTACTAGCGGAATGAACACCGGGGAGCTGTTTTTT; cdr3_aa: CSASPTSGMNTGELFF
clone_size: few; v_call: TRBV12-3/TRBV12-4; j_call: TRBJ1-2; d_call: NA; cdr3_nt: TGTGCCAGCAGTTCCAGGACGGGATATAGGGATGGATTAAGTGGCTACACCTTC; cdr3_aa: CASSSRTGYRDGLSGYTF
clone_size: many; v_call: TRBV7-2; j_call: TRBJ1-2; d_call: NA; cdr3_nt: TGTGCCAGCAGCCCAGGGCGGGCAGGGGCTGGCTACACCTTC; cdr3_aa: CASSPGRAGAGYTF
clone_size: many; v_call: TRBV7-3; j_call: TRBJ2-1; d_call: TRBD2; cdr3_nt: TGTGCCAGCAGCGCCCGACTAGCGGCAAACAATGAGCAGTTCTTC; cdr3_aa: CASSARLAANNEQFF
clone_size: NA; v_call: TRBV5-4; j_call: TRBJ2-1; d_call: TRBD2; cdr3_nt: TGTGCCAGCAGCTTGACTAGCGGGTCGGTTGAGCAGTTCTTC; cdr3_aa: CASSLTSGSVEQFF
clone_size: few; v_call: TRBV27; j_call: TRBJ2-5; d_call: TRBD2; cdr3_nt: TGTGCCAGCACCCCTTGGGGACTAGGGATCCAAGAGACCCAGTACTTC; cdr3_aa: CASTPWGLGIQETQYF
clone_size: many; v_call: TRBV18; j_call: TRBJ2-1; d_call: NA; cdr3_nt: TGTGCCAGCTCACTCGCCGGGACGGAGCAGTTCTTC; cdr3_aa: CASSLAGTEQFF
clone_size: many; v_call: TRBV20-1; j_call: TRBJ1-4; d_call: TRBD1; cdr3_nt: TGCAGTGCTAGAGGCCAACAGGGGGAGGGCGAAAAACTGTTTTTT; cdr3_aa: CSARGQQGEGEKLFF
clone_size: many; v_call: TRBV5-1; j_call: TRBJ2-1; d_call: TRBD1; cdr3_nt: TGCGCCAGCGGCCAAAACGGACAGGGCCATGAGCAGTTCTTC; cdr3_aa: CASGQNGQGHEQFF
clone_size: few; v_call: TRBV10-3; j_call: TRBJ2-1; d_call: NA; cdr3_nt: TGTGCCATCAGTGGCGGGGCAGGCGCCCACAATGAGCAGTTCTTC; cdr3_aa: CAISGGAGAHNEQFF
clone_size: few; v_call: TRBV29-1; j_call: TRBJ2-5; d_call: TRBD2; cdr3_nt: TGCAGCGTTGCACGGGAGGGCCGAGAGACCCAGTACTTC; cdr3_aa: CSVAREGRETQYF
clone_size: many; v_call: TRBV5-1; j_call: TRBJ2-7; d_call: TRBD2; cdr3_nt: TGCGCCAGCAGCTTCTCTAGCGGGAGATACGAGCAGTACTTC; cdr3_aa: CASSFSSGRYEQYF
clone_size: NA; v_call: TRBV18; j_call: TRBJ2-5; d_call: NA; cdr3_nt: TGTGCCAGCTCACCTCAGGGCCCGAGAGAGACCCAGTACTTC; cdr3_aa: CASSPQGPRETQYF
clone_size: NA; v_call: TRBV7-9; j_call: TRBJ1-4; d_call: NA; cdr3_nt: TGTGCCAGCAGCCTCCGGGACGAAGATGAAAAACTGTTTTTT; cdr3_aa: CASSLRDEDEKLFF
clone_size: few; v_call: TRBV3-1; j_call: TRBJ2-2; d_call: TRBD2; cdr3_nt: TGTGCCACCAAGAGGGGTATTGCCGGGACTAGCGGAGCCTCCGGGGAGCTGTTTTTT; cdr3_aa: CATKRGIAGTSGASGELFF
clone_size: NA; v_call: TRBV5-6; j_call: TRBJ1-2; d_call: TRBD1; cdr3_nt: TGTGCCAGCAGTAGGACAGGGATTGACTATGGCTACACCTTC; cdr3_aa: CASSRTGIDYGYTF
clone_size: many; v_call: TRBV7-8; j_call: TRBJ2-5; d_call: NA; cdr3_nt: TGTGCCAGCAGCCCCTTTAGAGGATTAGCGGACCAAGAGACCCAGTACTTC; cdr3_aa: CASSPFRGLADQETQYF
clone_size: many; v_call: TRBV10-3; j_call: TRBJ1-1; d_call: NA; cdr3_nt: TGTGCCATCAAGGTCCCTTCGTCTGAAGCTTTCTTT; cdr3_aa: CAIKVPSSEAFF
clone_size: many; v_call: TRBV6-1; j_call: TRBJ1-2; d_call: NA; cdr3_nt: TGTGCCAGCAGTGAATTGGAAGCCGCAAGCCACTATGGCTACACCTTC; cdr3_aa: CASSELEAASHYGYTF
clone_size: many; v_call: TRBV20-1; j_call: TRBJ2-5; d_call: NA; cdr3_nt: TGCAGTGCTAGAGACGGGGGACAAGAGACCCAGTACTTC; cdr3_aa: CSARDGGQETQYF
clone_size: NA; v_call: TRBV20-1; j_call: TRBJ2-7; d_call: TRBD2; cdr3_nt: TGCAGTGCTAGAGACGGGACTAGCGGGACCTCCTACGAGCAGTACTTC; cdr3_aa: CSARDGTSGTSYEQYF
clone_size: many; v_call: TRBV2; j_call: TRBJ1-2; d_call: NA; cdr3_nt: TGTGCCAGCAGTTTAAAGGCAGCCTATGGCTACACCTTC; cdr3_aa: CASSLKAAYGYTF
clone_size: many; v_call: TRBV12-3/TRBV12-4; j_call: TRBJ1-5; d_call: NA; cdr3_nt: TGTGCCAGCGGAATAGGTCAGCCCCAGCATTTT; cdr3_aa: CASGIGQPQHF
clone_size: many; v_call: TRBV2; j_call: TRBJ1-5; d_call: NA; cdr3_nt: TGTGCCAGCACCAAGACAGTCAACCCCAATCAGCCCCAGCATTTT; cdr3_aa: CASTKTVNPNQPQHF
clone_size: few; v_call: TRBV3-1; j_call: TRBJ2-1; d_call: NA; cdr3_nt: TGTGCCAGCATAGGCAGGGGAATACGCAATGAGCAGTTCTTC; cdr3_aa: CASIGRGIRNEQFF